Listed below are T cell receptor beta chains from one sample, sequenced in a study of T cell clonotyping in hematopoietic cell transplantation. Some clones are missing from TCRdb's copy, which holds only in-frame ones; the method was immunoSEQ multiplex PCR. Counted here are around 1,800 clones, approximately 93% occurring once; the ten biggest clones make up around 3%. Here the sequenced sample was peripheral blood mononuclear cells, taken before stem cell transplant. The source of these receptors is a woman in her fifties or sixties with acute myeloid leukemia. Some clones in this sample may be carry-over from other donors' samples. Each CDR3 is given with its conserved first and last residue. D genes are given only for firm matches.

V gene	D gene	J gene	CDR3 protein	CDR3 DNA
TRBV2	.	TRBJ1-1	CASSGRQQNTEAFF	TGTGCCAGCAGTGGCCGACAGCAGAACACTGAAGCTTTCTTT
TRBV28	TRBD1	TRBJ1-2	CASNPGQDGYTF	TGTGCCAGCAACCCCGGACAGGATGGCTACACCTTC
TRBV5-1	.	TRBJ1-2	CASSLAGSEGGYTF	TGCGCCAGCAGCTTGGCAGGCTCCGAGGGGGGCTACACCTTC
TRBV6-5	.	TRBJ1-2	CASSAGGLPYGYTF	TGTGCCAGCAGTGCTGGGGGCTTACCCTATGGCTACACCTTC
TRBV2	.	TRBJ2-7	CASRVTGKGSSEQYF	TGTGCCAGCAGGGTAACAGGAAAGGGCAGTAGCGAGCAGTACTTC
TRBV11-1	TRBD2	TRBJ2-1	CASSFRAGEVNEQFF	TGTGCCAGCAGCTTTCGAGCGGGGGAAGTCAATGAGCAGTTCTTC
TRBV4-1	TRBD2	TRBJ2-1	CASSQRTSGDSSYNEQFF	TGCGCCAGCAGCCAGCGGACTAGCGGGGATAGCTCCTACAATGAGCAGTTCTTC
TRBV6-4	TRBD2	TRBJ2-1	CASSDGVGTSGSEQFF	TGTGCCAGCAGTGACGGTGTAGGGACTAGCGGTAGTGAGCAGTTCTTC
TRBV7-6	.	TRBJ2-5	CASSLQGNEVETQYF	TGTGCCAGCAGCTTACAGGGGAATGAGGTAGAGACCCAGTACTTC
TRBV5-1	TRBD1	TRBJ1-1	CASSFGTGPRSEAFF	TGCGCCAGCAGCTTCGGGACAGGGCCTCGTTCTGAAGCTTTCTTT
TRBV9	.	TRBJ2-3	CASSAQHNTQYF	TGTGCCAGCAGCGCCCAGCACAATACGCAGTATTTT
TRBV9	TRBD2	TRBJ2-5	CASSDGTSGGASETQYF	TGTGCCAGCAGCGATGGGACTAGCGGGGGGGCCTCAGAGACCCAGTACTTC
TRBV28	.	TRBJ1-1	CASSETGYTEAFF	TGTGCCAGCAGCGAAACAGGGTACACTGAAGCTTTCTTT
TRBV7-9	TRBD1	TRBJ2-7	CASSLGQDSYEQYF	TGTGCCAGCAGCTTGGGACAGGATTCCTACGAGCAGTACTTC
TRBV28	.	TRBJ1-6	CASPPRQADNSPLHF	TGTGCCAGCCCTCCCCGACAGGCGGATAATTCACCCCTCCACTTT
TRBV20-1	TRBD2	TRBJ2-1	CSAGYGTITFF	TGCAGTGCAGGCTACGGGACTATTACGTTCTTC
TRBV29-1	TRBD1	TRBJ2-3	CSVDTGARTDTQYF	TGCAGCGTTGACACAGGGGCCCGCACAGATACGCAGTATTTT
TRBV7-3	.	TRBJ2-2	CASSPSSGNTGELFF	TGTGCCAGCAGCCCAAGTAGCGGGAACACCGGGGAGCTGTTTTTT
TRBV5-1	.	TRBJ1-1	CASSLETAQPEAFF	TGCGCCAGCAGCTTGGAGACAGCCCAGCCTGAAGCTTTCTTT
TRBV6-5	TRBD1	TRBJ1-2	CASSYNRGGRDGYTF	TGTGCCAGCAGTTACAACAGGGGGGGCCGTGATGGCTACACCTTC